Listed here are 27 T cell receptor beta chains from one sample, sequenced in a study of T cells expressing NK-cell markers. TCRdb reprocessed the 5' RACE reads; each CDR3 protein has one entry and no DNA is given. This sample's clone table lists 500,000 or so distinct CDR3 sequences. Input material: blood T cells: a sorted CD56 or NKG2C T cell subset, CD4+ or CD8+ T cells, or bulk PBMC T cells (not recorded which). These receptors originate from a man aged 18 to 30 in good health.

The chain uses TRBV11-2 and TRBJ2-1; lacking DNA, the TRBD1 call made by TCRdb goes unchecked. CDR3 length: 15 residues. CDR1 SGHAT and CDR2 FQNNGV come from the germline V gene. The CDR3 region is CASSLGGGSINEQFF.

The chain has TRBV12-3 or TRBV12-4 and TRBJ1-6. The CDR3 covers 14 residues. CDR3 residues: CASTRPPDNSPLHF.

V and J are TRBV5-1 and TRBJ2-3. From germline, CDR1 is SGHRS and CDR2 YFSETQ. The CDR3 is made up of 14 amino acids. The CDR3 loop is CASSLAVGTDTQYF. The complete variable domain, with remaining parts taken from reference TRBV5-1 and TRBJ2-3, reads KAGVTQTPRYLIKTRGQQVTLSCSPISGHRSVSWYQQTPGQGLQFLFEYFSETQRNKGNFPGRFSGRQFSNSRSEMNVSTLELGDSALYLCASSLAVGTDTQYFGPGTRLTVL.

The genes are TRBV21-1 and TRBJ2-3; as DNA is missing, the TRBD2 call by TCRdb cannot be tested. TRBV21-1 is a pseudogene locus. The CDR3 is 17 residues long. The CDR3 protein is CASSLPLAGGPADTQYF.

The rearrangement uses TRBV28 and TRBJ2-3; lacking DNA, the TRBD1 call made by TCRdb goes unchecked. The germline gives CDR1 MDHEN, CDR2 SYDVKM. This CDR3 region has 14 residues. This CDR3 reads CASSLQDATDTQYF.

V gene TRBV19 combines with J gene TRBJ1-6; TCRdb designates TRBD1, a call that cannot be tested without DNA. This CDR3 is 16 amino acids long. The germline V gene has CDR1 LNHDA and CDR2 SQIVND (reference sequence). CDR3 sequence reads: CASSTTHRVYNSPLHF.

The chain combines TRBV29-1 with TRBJ2-1; absent DNA, TCRdb's TRBD1 call cannot be checked. From germline, CDR1 is SQVTM and CDR2 ANQGSEA. This CDR3 is 16 amino acids long. The CDR3 region is CSVEGGKDRGPSEQFF.

The rearrangement links TRBV4-3 to TRBJ2-5; absent DNA, TCRdb's TRBD2 call cannot be checked. The germline CDR1 and CDR2 sequences are LGHNA and YSLEER. This CDR3 is built from 18 residues. This CDR3 is CASSLGTSGRRVQETQYF.

The chain employs TRBV6-1 and TRBJ2-1. Germline V gene data show CDR1 as MNHNS and CDR2 as SASEGT. The CDR3 length is 14 residues. The CDR3 loop reads CASAIGRSYNEQFF.

The CDR3 loop is CASAVRQDIQYF. The chain is built from TRBV7-9 and TRBJ2-4; TCRdb picks TRBD1, but there is no DNA to check that call. CDR3 length: 12 residues. The germline V gene has CDR1 SEHNR and CDR2 FQNEAQ (reference sequence).

The chain carries TRBV10-3 and TRBJ2-5; the TRBD1 assignment by TCRdb is unverifiable without DNA. Germline assignment: CDR1 ENHRY and CDR2 SYGVKD. CDR3 length: 15 amino acids. CDR3 sequence: CAIRATGTREETQYF.

This chain connects TRBV7-8 to TRBJ2-5; TCRdb calls TRBD1, which cannot be checked without DNA. The CDR3 extends over 17 amino acids. Germline-derived CDR1 and CDR2 are SGHVS and FQNEAQ. The CDR3 spells CASSPYGGRGGTETQYF.

This rearrangement joins TRBV28 to TRBJ2-1; TCRdb proposes TRBD2, but this gene call is untestable without DNA. The CDR3 length is 17 residues. Germline CDR1 reads MDHEN; CDR2 reads SYDVKM. This CDR3 is CASSLFRTSGRRNEQFF.

The chain carries TRBV7-3 and TRBJ2-3; with no DNA, the TCRdb D assignment of TRBD1 cannot be verified. This CDR3 region has 17 residues. Germline values: CDR1 SGHTA, CDR2 FQGTGA. CDR3 amino acids: CASSSGAGTSSTDTQYF.

V and J are TRBV12-3 or TRBV12-4 and TRBJ1-1. The CDR3 loop spans 15 amino acids. CDR3 amino acids: CASTVGLFMNTEAFF.

The chain has TRBV6-2 or TRBV6-3 and TRBJ2-5; TCRdb gives TRBD2 as the D gene, but with no DNA this cannot be confirmed. The CDR3 consists of 14 residues. Germline V gene data show CDR1 as MNHEY and CDR2 as SVGEGT. The chain's CDR3 is CASSLHGSEETQYF.

This chain joins TRBV5-5 and TRBJ1-4; the TRBD1 assignment by TCRdb is unverifiable without DNA. Germline V gene data show CDR1 as SGHKS and CDR2 as YYEKEE (reference sequence). This CDR3 is 17 amino acids long. The CDR3 sequence is CASSGPGQGALNEKLFF.

V and J are TRBV7-2 and TRBJ2-7; TCRdb indicates TRBD2, and absent DNA this call remains unverified. Germline-derived CDR1 and CDR2 are SGHTA and FQGNSA. There are 14 residues in the CDR3. CDR3 sequence reads: CASSHTRGLYEQYF.

J is TRBJ2-7 and V is TRBV7-9; TCRdb selects TRBD2, and the lack of DNA leaves this call unchecked. This CDR3 is 16 amino acids long. Germline V lookup: CDR1 SEHNR, CDR2 FQNEAQ (reference sequence). This CDR3 is CASSATSGKDAYEQYF. The whole variable domain, remainder taken from reference TRBV7-9 and TRBJ2-7, is DTGVSQNPRHKITKRGQNVTFRCDPISEHNRLYWYRQTLGQGPEFLTYFQNEAQLEKSRLLSDRFSAERPKGSFSTLEIQRTEQGDSAMYLCASSATSGKDAYEQYFGPGTRLTVT.

The J gene is TRBJ2-1, the V gene TRBV12-3 or TRBV12-4; TCRdb selects TRBD1, and the lack of DNA leaves this call unchecked. The CDR3 covers 16 residues. The CDR3 loop reads CASSLAGGGTYNEQFF.

The J gene is TRBJ2-1, the V gene TRBV12-3 or TRBV12-4; TCRdb indicates TRBD2, and absent DNA this call remains unverified. The CDR3 runs to 11 residues. CDR3 amino acids: CASSAGTSRFF.

The CDR3: CASSFLPYSADTQYF. The chain has TRBV6-5 and TRBJ2-3. The length of the CDR3 is 15 residues. Per the germline V gene, CDR1 is MNHEY and CDR2 is SVGAGI.

CDR3 sequence reads: CASSMDGLNEQFF. J is TRBJ2-1 and V is TRBV5-1. CDR1 SGHRS and CDR2 YFSETQ come from the germline V gene. The CDR3 has 13 residues.

This chain links TRBV27 with TRBJ1-1; absent DNA, TCRdb's TRBD1 call cannot be checked. CDR1 MNHEY and CDR2 SMNVEV come from the germline V gene (reference sequence). The CDR3 spans 13 residues. The CDR3 is CASRLGPVAEAFF.

The rearrangement uses TRBV20-1 and TRBJ2-3. Per germline, CDR1 DFQATT and CDR2 SNEGSKA (reference sequence). The CDR3 extends over 12 amino acids. The CDR3 sequence: CSARDLGDTQYF.

The chain joins TRBV12-3 or TRBV12-4 to TRBJ2-6. This CDR3 has 13 residues. This CDR3 reads CASTLDFLDVLTF.

V is TRBV6-4 and J is TRBJ2-3; no DNA is available, so the TRBD2 call from TCRdb remains unchecked. This CDR3 contains 15 residues. Germline loops: CDR1 MRHNA, CDR2 SNTAGT. The CDR3 region is CASSGGLAGIDTQYF.